This TCR beta chain was identified in a study of blood T cell repertoires in COVID-19. Study in general: Both acute and convalescent COVID-19 samples were obtained from the United States, Italy and Spain. Nucleic acid was either cDNA or gDNA, and it came from T cells, B-cell-depleted T cells, or PBMCs.

The repertoire was sequenced with immunoSEQ multiplex PCR; TCRdb's copy has only in-frame clones and lacks some. The repertoire holds roughly 280,000 clones, with about nine tenths as singletons. The V gene end was trimmed by 7 bases and the J gene end by 7 bases; junction bases not matched to a gene: 14. Germline V lookup: CDR1 LNHDA, CDR2 SQIVND (reference sequence). CDR3 length: 15 residues. Participants came from fewer than 25 US areas, aged roughly 18 to 89 years. The TCR was taken from a woman between 25 and 40 years old with acute COVID-19. The V call is TRBV19, the J call TRBJ2-7, with 9 positions matching TRBD2. The material sequenced was PBMCs or T cells enriched from blood (not recorded which). The CDR3 nucleotides are TGTGCCAGTAAGGAGAGTGCTAGCGGGACTAGAGAGCAGTACTTC. Its translation: CASKESASGTREQYF.